This T cell receptor (beta chain) was captured in a study of response to subunit inactivated influenza vaccine. TCRdb passed the RT-PCR reads through MiXCR, listing each CDR3 protein once. This table has more than 550,000 distinct CDR3 sequences, about 10% appearing once. With respect to this clonotype: One junction end disagrees with the germline gene, perhaps due to a read error.

The CDR3 sequence is 15 residues long. The germline V gene has CDR1 SEHNR and CDR2 FQNEAQ (reference sequence). V usage is TRBV7-9 and J usage is TRBJ2-5, with a tentative D call TRBD2 (7 bases). The sequence derives from a man aged 45 to 65 who received an inactivated influenza vaccine. Sample: PBMCs from blood, taken on the day of vaccination. The CDR3 sequence is CAGSLGGGVKETQYF. The DNA of the CDR3 is TGTGCCGGCAGCTTGGGAGGGGGGGTGAAAGAGACCCAGTACTTC.